The text below deals with one T cell receptor (beta chain). Assay used: immunoSEQ multiplex PCR; TCRdb lists only in-frame clones, some missing. The table lists 85,000 to 120,000 clones, about 88% of them singletons, with about 3% in the top ten. The V gene lost 0 bases and the J gene lost 4 bases, with 3 bases spanning the gap. Per the germline V gene, CDR1 is LGHDT and CDR2 is YNNKEL (reference sequence). This CDR3 is 12 amino acids long. These data originate in a study of blood T cell repertoires in COVID-19. This receptor was taken from a man aged 50 to 60 with active or convalescent COVID-19. The chain employs TRBV3-1 (or the pseudogene TRBV3-2) and TRBJ2-5; no clear D gene. Sequenced: peripheral blood. The CDR3 nucleotides read TGTGCCAGCAGCCAAGATATAGAGACCCAGTACTTC. Translation: CASSQDIETQYF.